The 28 T cell receptor beta chains in this list originate from one sample, sequenced in a study of T cell repertoires in cytomegalovirus infection. One entry per CDR3 protein results from TCRdb running MiXCR on the reads. The data contain about 740,000 distinct CDR3 sequences, roughly a third of them singletons. The sample consisted of PBMCs. The source of these receptors is a human donor in good health (CMV status not recorded). Some clones in this sample may be carry-over from other donors' samples.

This rearrangement joins TRBV28 to TRBJ2-3; the match to TRBD2 covers 12 bases. The CDR3 covers 17 residues. Trimming cost V 3 bases and J 2 bases; bases outside gene matches: 6. Germline V gene data show CDR1 as MDHEN and CDR2 as SYDVKM. The CDR3, as DNA: TGTGCCAGCAGTTTTCTAGCGGGAGGGCCCGCCACAGATACGCAGTATTTT. It is translated as CASSFLAGGPATDTQYF.

The gene calls are TRBV7-9 and TRBJ1-1; TRBD1 aligns across 7 bases. CDR1 SEHNR and CDR2 FQNEAQ come from the germline V gene (reference sequence). The CDR3 loop spans 14 amino acids. Losses at the gene ends were 2 bases for V and 5 bases for J; bases not matched to a gene: 5. The CDR3 nucleotides are TGTGCCAGCAGCTTACAGGGGGTGATGACTGAAGCTTTCTTT. It yields the protein CASSLQGVMTEAFF.

V usage is TRBV7-2 and J usage is TRBJ2-3; a weak D match, TRBD2 (5 bases). Per germline, CDR1 SGHTA and CDR2 FQGNSA. CDR3 length: 16 residues. Trimming took off 0 bases at V and 0 bases at J, with 10 bases between the two ends. This chain's CDR3 is CASSLAVRGSTDTQYF. The CDR3 DNA sequence: TGTGCCAGCAGCTTAGCCGTACGGGGAAGCACAGATACGCAGTATTTT.

This clonotype was recorded a few times. This rearrangement joins TRBV4-2 to TRBJ1-6; a weak D match, TRBD1 (6 bases). Trimming left V 0 bases short and J 3 bases short, with 9 bases between. Germline CDR1 and CDR2: LGHNA and YNFKEQ. The CDR3 length is 16 residues. Written as DNA, the CDR3 is TGTGCCAGCAGCCAAGAACAGGGAAACTATAATTCACCCCTCCACTTT. Translation: CASSQEQGNYNSPLHF.

This rearrangement joins TRBV10-3 to TRBJ2-3; D not resolved. Germline assignment: CDR1 ENHRY and CDR2 SYGVKD. The CDR3 has 13 residues. The germline V and J ends were trimmed by 10 bases and 5 bases, with 16 bases remaining between them. CDR3 protein: CATSPEAEDTQYF. DNA for the CDR3: TGTGCCACCTCTCCCGAGGCTGAAGATACGCAGTATTTT.

Only a few counts were recorded for this clonotype. This chain joins TRBV14 and TRBJ2-7; no definite D call. Germline loops: CDR1 SGHDN, CDR2 FVKESK. This CDR3 has 13 residues. Trimming took 0 bases from V and 5 from J, leaving 8 bases between them. For the CDR3, the DNA is TGTGCCAGCAGCCAAGATCTTTTCCACGAGCAGTACTTC. It specifies CASSQDLFHEQYF.

The rearrangement uses TRBV28 and TRBJ2-7, with 8 bases identical to TRBD1. Per the germline V gene, CDR1 is MDHEN and CDR2 is SYDVKM. The V and J ends lost 7 bases and 4 bases, in that order; junction bases with no gene match: 9. The CDR3 has 14 residues. The CDR3 reads CASTPSGGAYEQYF. As DNA, the CDR3 is TGTGCCAGCACTCCTTCAGGGGGCGCTTACGAGCAGTACTTC.

The chain recombines TRBV27 with TRBJ1-6, with unresolved D. The V gene's germline CDR1 is MNHEY and CDR2 SMNVEV (reference sequence). The CDR3 runs to 14 residues. The V end lost 3 bases, the J end lost 7 bases, and 10 bases lay between the germline ends. Here the CDR3 DNA reads TGTGCCAGCAGTTTGAGTCAGCGAAATTCACCCCTCCACTTT. Translation: CASSLSQRNSPLHF.

The chain employs TRBV4-3 and TRBJ2-3, with 16 nucleotides matching TRBD2. The CDR3 covers 20 residues. With V trimmed by 4 bases and J by 3 bases, 13 bases remained unmatched. The germline gives CDR1 LGHNA, CDR2 YSLEER. CDR3 nucleotide sequence: TGCGCCAGCAGCCTAACCGGGACTAGCGGGAGGGCGACCAAGACAGATACGCAGTATTTT. It specifies CASSLTGTSGRATKTDTQYF.

The rearrangement uses TRBV27 and TRBJ2-7; D uncertain. V lost 4 bases and J lost 7, with 11 bases in between. The CDR3 sequence is 12 residues long. Looked up from germline, CDR1 is MNHEY and CDR2 is SMNVEV (reference sequence). Here the CDR3 DNA reads TGTGCCAGCAGTTCCCGGGTCAGGGAGCAGTACTTC. It encodes CASSSRVREQYF.

The V and J genes are TRBV5-1 and TRBJ1-1, with a tentative D call TRBD1 (5 bases). V lost 4 bases to trimming and J lost 0 bases, with 16 bases between them. The germline V gene has CDR1 SGHRS and CDR2 YFSETQ. The CDR3 contains 16 residues. In nucleotides, the CDR3 is TGCGCCAGCAGCCACTCGGGGGTCTCCGTGAACACTGAAGCTTTCTTT. It translates to CASSHSGVSVNTEAFF.

V usage is TRBV19 and J usage is TRBJ2-2, with a possible D match to TRBD1 (6 bases). This CDR3 has 15 amino acids. V lost 3 bases to trimming and J lost 3 bases, with 11 bases between them. Germline lookup yields CDR1 LNHDA and CDR2 SQIVND (reference sequence). CDR3 protein: CASSMTGLYTGELFF. The CDR3 region has the DNA TGTGCCAGTAGTATGACAGGATTATACACCGGGGAGCTGTTTTTT. Full variable domain (remainder filled in from reference TRBV19 and TRBJ2-2): DGGITQSPKYLFRKEGQNVTLSCEQNLNHDAMYWYRQDPGQGLRLIYYSQIVNDFQKGDIAEGYSVSREKKESFPLTVTSAQKNPTAFYLCASSMTGLYTGELFFGEGSRLTVL.

This sequence joins TRBV5-1 and TRBJ1-6; the match to TRBD1 covers 7 bases. Trimming cost V 3 bases and J 7 bases; bases outside gene matches: 4. The CDR3 has 14 amino acids. Per germline, CDR1 SGHRS and CDR2 YFSETQ. The CDR3 DNA is TGCGCCAGCAGCTGGGACAGCCGGAATTCACCCCTCCACTTT. It yields the protein CASSWDSRNSPLHF.

The J gene is TRBJ2-7, the V gene TRBV5-1; 13 bases fit TRBD2. CDR1 SGHRS and CDR2 YFSETQ come from the germline V gene. This CDR3 spans 15 amino acids. V lost 4 bases to trimming and J lost 6 bases; unmatched junction nucleotides: 7. In nucleotides, the CDR3 is TGCGCCAGCAGCCGTGGACTAGCGGGAGCTCGCGAGCAGTACTTC. Amino acids: CASSRGLAGAREQYF.

The J gene is TRBJ1-1, the V gene TRBV18; a weak D match, TRBD1 (5 bases). Trimming cost V 6 bases and J 6 bases, with 11 bases left between them. The CDR3 length is 12 residues. Germline V gene sequence: CDR1 KGHSH, CDR2 LQKENI. In nucleotides, the CDR3 is TGTGCCAGCTCGGACGGGGCCCCTGAAGCTTTCTTT. Encoded protein: CASSDGAPEAFF.

There are a few counts of this clonotype. This chain connects TRBV6-1 to TRBJ1-5, with TRBD1 identical over 8 bases. Germline CDR1 MNHNS, CDR2 SASEGT. This CDR3 has 15 residues. V was clipped by 7 bases and J by 0 bases; unmatched bases: 5. The CDR3 here is CASTGTGFSNQPQHF. The CDR3 nucleotides read TGTGCCAGCACCGGGACAGGTTTTAGCAATCAGCCCCAGCATTTT.

Notes on this clonotype: The CDR3 does not end in the conserved phenylalanine or tryptophan, so this is likely a read error. The limits of the CDR3 on the DNA are not certain, so only TCRdb's listed CDR3 is given. J is TRBJ1-1 and V is TRBV7-2. The CDR3 is 13 residues long, ends included. In germline, CDR1 is SGHTA, CDR2 FQGNSA. The chain's CDR3 is CARSTKAVTESFC.

This clonotype appeared a few times. This chain joins TRBV27 and TRBJ2-3; D might be TRBD1 or TRBD2, each matching 5 bases. CDR3 size: 14 residues. Germline V gives CDR1 MNHEY, CDR2 SMNVEV (reference sequence). V was pared by 0 bases and J by 5 bases, with 9 bases between. CDR3 sequence (DNA): TGTGCCAGCAGTTTATCCCCGAGGGGAGATACGCAGTATTTT. Its protein is CASSLSPRGDTQYF.

This chain links TRBV11-1 with TRBJ2-7; a weak D match, TRBD1 (6 bases). V was trimmed by 4 bases and J by 0 bases, leaving 13 bases between them. The CDR3 length is 15 residues. CDR1 and CDR2 (germline): SGHAT, FQDESV (reference sequence). CDR3 in DNA: TGTGCCAGCAGCTACGCCTCGGACAGCTCCTACGAGCAGTACTTC. This gives the protein CASSYASDSSYEQYF.

The rearrangement links TRBV4-3 to TRBJ2-5; D gene unclear. The CDR3 is 15 residues long. Germline assignment: CDR1 LGHNA and CDR2 YSLEER. Trimming left V 0 bases short and J 2 bases short, with 10 bases between. In DNA, the CDR3 is TGCGCCAGCAGCCAAGATAGGGCGAAACAAGAGACCCAGTACTTC. It is translated as CASSQDRAKQETQYF.

V is TRBV28 and J is TRBJ2-7; D is possibly TRBD1 or TRBD2 (5 bases each). The CDR3 sequence is 13 residues long. Germline assignment: CDR1 MDHEN and CDR2 SYDVKM. The V and J ends lost 3 bases and 5 bases respectively, with 11 bases between them. CDR3 protein: CASSLFGTHEQYF. CDR3 nucleotides: TGTGCCAGCAGTTTGTTCGGGACGCACGAGCAGTACTTC.

The rearrangement links TRBV5-5 to TRBJ2-7, with unresolved D. Per the germline V gene, CDR1 is SGHKS and CDR2 is YYEKEE (reference sequence). The germline V and J ends were trimmed by 0 bases and 4 bases, with 17 bases remaining between them. The CDR3 extends over 16 amino acids. In DNA form, the CDR3 reads TGTGCCAGCAGCTTGGGGTCTGGGATTCGGTCGTACGAGCAGTACTTC. This sequence encodes CASSLGSGIRSYEQYF.

The V gene is TRBV15, the J gene TRBJ1-2; the match to TRBD1 covers 8 bases. This CDR3 spans 15 amino acids. V lost 1 base, J lost 6 bases, and 7 bases stayed unmatched. Germline loops: CDR1 LNHNV, CDR2 YYDKDF (reference sequence). The CDR3 bases are TGTGCCACCAGCAGAGGAGGCAGGGGGCACGATGGCTACACCTTC. Translation: CATSRGGRGHDGYTF.

V gene TRBV29-1 combines with J gene TRBJ2-2; TRBD1 might be the D (6 bases). The CDR3 sequence is 14 residues long. Trimming took off 3 bases at V and 5 bases at J, with 13 bases between the two ends. The germline V gene has CDR1 SQVTM and CDR2 ANQGSEA. The CDR3, as DNA: TGCAGCGTTGAGTCAGGGGTCGGGACCGGGGAGCTGTTTTTT. It is translated as CSVESGVGTGELFF.

The sample holds one count of this clonotype. The gene calls are TRBV20-1 and TRBJ2-6; D remains unclear. There are 15 residues in the CDR3. Germline lookup yields CDR1 DFQATT and CDR2 SNEGSKA (reference sequence). V lost 3 bases and J 2 bases, leaving 11 bases between the germline ends. The CDR3 DNA reads as TGCAGTGCTAGCAAGGGCCGGGCTGGGGCCAACGTCCTGACTTTC. Amino acids: CSASKGRAGANVLTF.

This clonotype was picked up a small number of times. CDR3 sequence: CASYGGWGLNTEAFF. CDR3 in DNA: TGTGCCAGCTACGGAGGTTGGGGGCTTAACACTGAAGCTTTCTTT. The rearrangement uses TRBV7-9 and TRBJ1-1, with TRBD1 as a possible D gene (6 bases). V was trimmed by 8 bases and J by 2 bases, leaving 18 bases between them. Per the germline V gene, CDR1 is SEHNR and CDR2 is FQNEAQ (reference sequence). This CDR3 region has 15 residues.

V is TRBV27 and J is TRBJ1-6; D not resolved. The CDR3 loop spans 14 amino acids. Germline V gene data show CDR1 as MNHEY and CDR2 as SMNVEV (reference sequence). Deletions cut 4 bases from V and 7 bases from J, with 11 bases between. CDR3 sequence reads: CASSYEWQNSPLHF. CDR3 bases: TGTGCCAGCAGTTACGAATGGCAGAATTCACCCCTCCACTTT.

The CDR3 here is CASSLEASGKSTDTQYF. In nucleotides, the CDR3 is TGTGCCAGCAGCTTAGAGGCTAGCGGGAAAAGCACAGATACGCAGTATTTT. This chain joins TRBV7-2 and TRBJ2-3, with 9 bases matching TRBD2. The CDR3 has 17 amino acids. Germline values: CDR1 SGHTA, CDR2 FQGNSA. With 1 base clipped from V and 0 bases from J, the junction kept 5 bases outside the gene matches.